This T cell receptor beta chain is drawn from a study of shared clonotypes between healthy human individuals. General study findings and limits: A small donor pool kept down the genetic and exposure-history diversity that was represented. A generally larger estimated richness was seen in naive subsets than in memory subsets.

Positively selected for CCR7, the CD45RO-negative cells used as naive CD8 cells excluded terminally differentiated effector memory CD45RA+ cells. Note on this clone: What it binds is unknown.

Germline assignment: CDR1 SGHAT and CDR2 FQNNGV. This CDR3 has 13 amino acids. Trimming removed 0 bases from V and 11 bases from J, with 10 bases in between. The authors split each subset's genomic DNA evenly across several immunoSEQ plates. Data came from immunoSEQ multiplex PCR; TCRdb stores just in-frame clones and leaves some out. The sample consists of some 2,000,000 clones, approximately 94% of them appearing once. The clonotype comes from a man aged 18 to 29 in good health. The chain is built from TRBV11-2 and TRBJ1-4; perhaps TRBD1 as D (5 bases). Specimen: naive CD8+ T cells sorted from blood. CDR3 sequence: CASSLEQGWKLFF. As DNA, the CDR3 is TGTGCCAGCAGCTTAGAGCAGGGCTGGAAACTGTTTTTT.